This T cell receptor beta chain was obtained from a study of cytomegalovirus exposure and HLA in healthy donors. Overall study findings and caveats: Most CMV-associated TCR beta chains were later found to appear HLA-restricted. Sequencing likely produced, as an artifact, a cluster of highly shared sequence variants. As was reported, the classifier diagnosed cytomegalovirus status with high specificity and sensitivity.

CDR3 length equals 16 residues. Germline lookup yields CDR1 SQVTM and CDR2 ANQGSEA. V was shortened by 1 base and J by 3 bases, with 19 bases between the two germline ends. Primers for the PCR totalled 60 Vbeta and 13 Jbeta. The protocol was immunoSEQ multiplex PCR, while the TCRdb copy is restricted to in-frame clones and leaves out a portion. The sample is made up of around 160,000 clones, and the top ten hold 1.5% to 2% of it. With respect to this clone: Its cognate antigen is unknown.

The gene calls are TRBV29-1 and TRBJ2-7; D is possibly TRBD1 (5 bases). The specimen sequenced was PBMCs. This clonotype was sampled from a woman between 50 and 59 years old in good health and CMV-seronegative. Written as DNA, the CDR3 is TGCAGCGTTGAAGGTCCCAGGGATGCTCCCAACTACGAGCAGTACTTC. It translates to CSVEGPRDAPNYEQYF.